This TCR beta chain came from a study of blood T cell repertoires in COVID-19. Background on the study: Some COVID-19 samples were acute and others convalescent; all came from the United States, Italy and Spain.

TCRdb's copy holds only in-frame clones and misses some; the assay was immunoSEQ multiplex PCR. Counted here are about 74,000 clones, approximately 80% occurring once; the ten biggest clones make up 15% to 17%. The germline V gene has CDR1 MNHEY and CDR2 SVGEGT. V shed 6 bases, J shed 2 bases, and the junction held 2 bases outside the gene matches. The CDR3 is 14 amino acids. The sample consisted of peripheral blood. This chain links TRBV6-2 or TRBV6-3 with TRBJ2-7, with 12 positions matching TRBD2. This TCR came from a human donor in a cohort sampled during active COVID-19. The DNA for the CDR3 is TGTGCCAGCAGGCCTAGCGGGAGGGCCTACGAGCAGTACTTC. Translating gives CASRPSGRAYEQYF.